What follows describes a single TCR beta chain. Its antigen is undetermined. The same CDR3 also results from other DNA sequences found in this sample. This record belongs to a study of tissue T cells after allogeneic stem cell transplantation. Clones were read by immunoSEQ multiplex PCR, and TCRdb kept only the in-frame ones, dropping some. There are roughly 4,200 clones in the sample; around 58% occur only once, and roughly a sixth lies in the top ten. Germline loops: CDR1 SEHNR, CDR2 FQNEAQ (reference sequence). The CDR3 extends over 15 amino acids. With 5 bases removed from V and 6 bases from J, the gap between germline ends came to 17 bases. Study conclusions and caveats: Across patients, clones rarely overlapped, yet motif clusters were shared tissue-specifically.

This sequence joins TRBV7-9 and TRBJ2-1, with D tentatively TRBD2 (6 bases). This specimen was tissue from the esophagus, taken at autopsy. The sequence came from a female donor at least 60 years old with lung cancer. CDR3 sequence reads: CASSPPGGRFNEQFF. Written as DNA, the CDR3 is TGTGCCAGCAGCCCGCCGGGTGGGAGGTTCAATGAGCAGTTCTTC.